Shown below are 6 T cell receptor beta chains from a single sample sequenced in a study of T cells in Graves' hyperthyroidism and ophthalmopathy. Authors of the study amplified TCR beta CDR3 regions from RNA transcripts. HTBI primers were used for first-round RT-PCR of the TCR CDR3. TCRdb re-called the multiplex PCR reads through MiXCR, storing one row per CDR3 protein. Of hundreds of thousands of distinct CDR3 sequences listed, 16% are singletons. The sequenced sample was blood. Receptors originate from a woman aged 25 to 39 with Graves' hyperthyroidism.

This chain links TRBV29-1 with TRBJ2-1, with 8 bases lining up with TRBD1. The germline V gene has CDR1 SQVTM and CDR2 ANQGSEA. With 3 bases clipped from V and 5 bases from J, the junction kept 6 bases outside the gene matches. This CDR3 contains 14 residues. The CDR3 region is CSVEDRVLDNEQFF. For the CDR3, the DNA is TGCAGCGTTGAGGACAGGGTGCTAGACAATGAGCAGTTCTTC.

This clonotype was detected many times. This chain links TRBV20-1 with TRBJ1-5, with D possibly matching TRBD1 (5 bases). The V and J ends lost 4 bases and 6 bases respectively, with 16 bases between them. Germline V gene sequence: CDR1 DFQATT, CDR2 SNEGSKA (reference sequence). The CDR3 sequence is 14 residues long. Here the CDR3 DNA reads TGCAGTGCTAACCGGGGGGGAAACGGTCAGCCCCAGCATTTT. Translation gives CSANRGGNGQPQHF.

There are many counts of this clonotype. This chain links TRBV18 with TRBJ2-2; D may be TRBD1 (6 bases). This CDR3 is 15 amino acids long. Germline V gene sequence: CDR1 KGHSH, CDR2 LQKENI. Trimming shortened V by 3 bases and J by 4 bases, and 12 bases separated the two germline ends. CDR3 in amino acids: CASSPARQVTGELFF. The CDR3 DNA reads TGTGCCAGCTCACCTGCAAGACAGGTCACCGGGGAGCTGTTTTTT. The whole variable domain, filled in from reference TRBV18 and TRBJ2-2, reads NAGVMQNPRHLVRRRGQEARLRCSPMKGHSHVYWYRQLPEEGLKFMVYLQKENIIDESGMPKERFSAEFPKEGPSILRIQQVVRGDSAAYFCASSPARQVTGELFFGEGSRLTVL.

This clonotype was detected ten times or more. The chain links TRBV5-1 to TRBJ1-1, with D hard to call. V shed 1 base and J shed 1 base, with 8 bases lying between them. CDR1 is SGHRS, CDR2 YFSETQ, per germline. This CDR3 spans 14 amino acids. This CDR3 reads CASSLFGPNTEAFF. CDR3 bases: TGCGCCAGCAGCTTGTTCGGACCGAACACTGAAGCTTTCTTT.

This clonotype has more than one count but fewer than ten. The CDR3 region has the DNA TGTGCCAGCTCACCATGGCAGGGGGTGCCTAATGAAAAACTGTTTTTT. Protein sequence: CASSPWQGVPNEKLFF. The rearrangement links TRBV18 to TRBJ1-4; 7 nucleotides match TRBD1. This CDR3 spans 16 amino acids. The junction had 6 bases not matched to a gene; V was cut back by 2 bases and J by 3 bases. In germline, CDR1 is KGHSH, CDR2 LQKENI. The full variable domain, rest sourced from reference TRBV18 and TRBJ1-4, is NAGVMQNPRHLVRRRGQEARLRCSPMKGHSHVYWYRQLPEEGLKFMVYLQKENIIDESGMPKERFSAEFPKEGPSILRIQQVVRGDSAAYFCASSPWQGVPNEKLFFGSGTQLSVL.

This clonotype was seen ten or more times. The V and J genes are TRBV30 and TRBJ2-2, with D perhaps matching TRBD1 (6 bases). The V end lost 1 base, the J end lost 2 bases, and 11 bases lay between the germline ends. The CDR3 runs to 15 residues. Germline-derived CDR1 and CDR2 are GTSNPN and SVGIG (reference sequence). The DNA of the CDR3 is TGTGCCTGGAGTGGCGAGGACAGTAACACCGGGGAGCTGTTTTTT. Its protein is CAWSGEDSNTGELFF. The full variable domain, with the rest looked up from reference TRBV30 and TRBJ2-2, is SQTIHQWPATLVQPVGSPLSLECTVEGTSNPNLYWYRQAAGRGLQLLFYSVGIGQISSEVPQNLSASRPQDRQFILSSKKLLLSDSGFYLCAWSGEDSNTGELFFGEGSRLTVL.